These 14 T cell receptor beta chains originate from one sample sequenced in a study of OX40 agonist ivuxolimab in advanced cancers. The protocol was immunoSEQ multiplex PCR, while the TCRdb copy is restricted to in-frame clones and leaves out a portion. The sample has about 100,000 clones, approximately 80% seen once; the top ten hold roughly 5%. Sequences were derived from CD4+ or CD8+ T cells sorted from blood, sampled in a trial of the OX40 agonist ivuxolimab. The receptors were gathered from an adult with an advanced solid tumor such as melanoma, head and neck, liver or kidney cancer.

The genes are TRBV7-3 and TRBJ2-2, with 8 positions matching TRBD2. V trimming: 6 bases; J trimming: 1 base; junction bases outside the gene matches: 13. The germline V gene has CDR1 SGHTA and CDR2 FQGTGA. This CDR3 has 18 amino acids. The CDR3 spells CASRPRASGGVNTGELFF. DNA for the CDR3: TGTGCCAGCAGACCAAGGGCCAGCGGGGGAGTGAACACCGGGGAGCTGTTTTTT.

The CDR3 spells CASSLPPYEAFF. CDR3 coding DNA: TGCGCCAGCAGCTTGCCGCCATATGAAGCTTTCTTT. The chain links TRBV5-1 to TRBJ1-1; no firm D call. CDR3 size: 12 residues. Trimming removed 1 base from V and 7 bases from J, with 8 bases in between. The germline CDR1 and CDR2 sequences are SGHRS and YFSETQ.

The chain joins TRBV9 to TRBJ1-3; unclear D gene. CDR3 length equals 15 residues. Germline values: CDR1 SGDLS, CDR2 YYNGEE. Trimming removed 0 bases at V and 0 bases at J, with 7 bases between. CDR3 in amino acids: CASSVGLSSGNTIYF. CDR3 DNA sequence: TGTGCCAGCAGCGTAGGGTTAAGCTCTGGAAACACCATATATTTT.

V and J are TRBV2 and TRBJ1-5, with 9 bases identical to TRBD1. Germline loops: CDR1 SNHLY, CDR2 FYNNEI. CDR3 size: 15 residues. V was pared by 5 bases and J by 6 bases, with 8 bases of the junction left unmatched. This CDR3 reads CASSKDRGQGQPQHF. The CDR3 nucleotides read TGTGCCAGCAGTAAGGACAGGGGCCAGGGTCAGCCCCAGCATTTT.

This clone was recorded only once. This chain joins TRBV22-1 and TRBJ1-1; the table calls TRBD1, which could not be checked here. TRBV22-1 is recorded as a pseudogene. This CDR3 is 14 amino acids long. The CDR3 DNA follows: TGTCCTGGGAGCCCCCCCCGTGGGGCCACTGAAGCTTTCTTT. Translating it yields CPGSPPRGATEAFF.

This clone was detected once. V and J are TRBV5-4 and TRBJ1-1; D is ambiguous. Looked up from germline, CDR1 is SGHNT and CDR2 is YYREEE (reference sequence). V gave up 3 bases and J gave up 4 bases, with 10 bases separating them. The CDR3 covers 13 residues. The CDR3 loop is CASSSSPFTEAFF. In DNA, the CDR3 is TGTGCCAGCAGCTCCAGCCCTTTCACTGAAGCTTTCTTT.

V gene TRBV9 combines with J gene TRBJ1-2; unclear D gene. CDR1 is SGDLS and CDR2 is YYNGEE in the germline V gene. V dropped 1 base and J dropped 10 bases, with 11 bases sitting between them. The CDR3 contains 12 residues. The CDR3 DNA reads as TGTGCCAGCAGCGTACCTTCGTTCCTCTACACCTTC. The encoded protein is CASSVPSFLYTF.

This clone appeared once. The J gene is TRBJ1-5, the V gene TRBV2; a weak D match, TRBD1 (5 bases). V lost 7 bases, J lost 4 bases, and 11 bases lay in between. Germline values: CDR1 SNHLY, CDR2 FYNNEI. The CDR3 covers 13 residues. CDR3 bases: TGTGCCAGCAACCGGGACGGGAATCAGCCCCAGCATTTT. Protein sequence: CASNRDGNQPQHF.

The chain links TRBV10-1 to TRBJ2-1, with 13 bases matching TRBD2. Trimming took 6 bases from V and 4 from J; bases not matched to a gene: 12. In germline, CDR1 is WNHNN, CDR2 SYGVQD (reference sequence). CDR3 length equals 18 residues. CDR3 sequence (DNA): TGCGCCAGCAGGGCAGGGGGCCGGACTAGCGGGAGTTACAATGAGCAGTTCTTC. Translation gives CASRAGGRTSGSYNEQFF.

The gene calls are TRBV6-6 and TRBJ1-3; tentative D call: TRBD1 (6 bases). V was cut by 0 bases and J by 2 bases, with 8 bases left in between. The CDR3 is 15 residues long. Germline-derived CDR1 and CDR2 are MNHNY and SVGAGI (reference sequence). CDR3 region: CASSYSAGAGNTIYF. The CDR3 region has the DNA TGTGCCAGCAGTTACTCGGCAGGGGCTGGAAACACCATATATTTT.

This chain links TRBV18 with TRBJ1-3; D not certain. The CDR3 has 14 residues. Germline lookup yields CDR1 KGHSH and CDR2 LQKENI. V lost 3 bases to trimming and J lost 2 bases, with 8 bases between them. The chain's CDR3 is CASSPRDPGNTIYF. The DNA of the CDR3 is TGTGCCAGCTCACCCAGAGATCCTGGAAACACCATATATTTT.

The CDR3 sequence is CASSRGRGTEAFF. CDR3 DNA: TGTGCCAGTAGTCGGGGTAGGGGAACTGAAGCTTTCTTT. V gene TRBV19 combines with J gene TRBJ1-1; D is perhaps TRBD1 (5 bases). In germline, CDR1 is LNHDA, CDR2 SQIVND (reference sequence). The CDR3 has 13 residues. Trimming cost V 5 bases and J 5 bases, with 12 bases left between them.

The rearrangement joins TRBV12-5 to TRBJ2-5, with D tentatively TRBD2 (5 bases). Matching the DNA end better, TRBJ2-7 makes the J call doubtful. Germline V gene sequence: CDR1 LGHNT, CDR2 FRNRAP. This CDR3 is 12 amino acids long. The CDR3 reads CASRSGAYEQYF. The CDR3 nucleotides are TGTGCTAGTAGGAGCGGAGCTTACGAGCAGTACTTC.

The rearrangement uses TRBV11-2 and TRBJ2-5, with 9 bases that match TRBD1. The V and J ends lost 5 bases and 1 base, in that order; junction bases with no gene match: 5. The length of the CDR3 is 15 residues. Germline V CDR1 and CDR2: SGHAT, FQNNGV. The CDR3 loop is CASSRGQGTQETQYF. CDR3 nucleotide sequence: TGTGCCAGCAGCCGAGGACAGGGGACCCAAGAGACCCAGTACTTC. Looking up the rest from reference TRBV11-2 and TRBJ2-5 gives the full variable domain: EAGVAQSPRYKIIEKRQSVAFWCNPISGHATLYWYQQILGQGPKLLIQFQNNGVVDDSQLPKDRFSAERLKGVDSTLKIQPAKLEDSAVYLCASSRGQGTQETQYFGPGTRLLVL.